This T cell receptor (beta chain) originates from a study of blood T cell repertoires in COVID-19. About the research overall: Spain, Italy and the United States supplied samples that represented acute and convalescent COVID-19.

This clone was counted a single time. The length of the CDR3 is 14 residues. V trimming: 10 bases; J trimming: 2 bases; junction bases outside the gene matches: 4. Germline CDR1 reads ENHRY; CDR2 reads SYGVKD. Libraries were prepared by immunoSEQ multiplex PCR; TCRdb keeps only in-frame clonotypes and omits some of them. The repertoire holds 250,000 to 350,000 clones, 87% seen once, with around 10% in the top ten. Individuals drawn from approximately 26 US areas were about 18 to 95 years old. The clonotype comes from a woman aged 18-35 years who had recovered from COVID-19. The sequenced sample was PBMCs or T cells enriched from blood (not recorded which). The gene calls are TRBV10-3 and TRBJ2-1, with TRBD2 matching 11 bases. The CDR3 reads CATFSGGAYNEQFF. CDR3 DNA: TGTGCCACATTTAGCGGGGGGGCCTACAATGAGCAGTTCTTC.